This T cell receptor beta chain was recorded in a study of blood T cell repertoires in COVID-19. This CDR3 has 14 amino acids. V lost 7 bases, J lost 5 bases, and 7 bases stayed unmatched. Germline-derived CDR1 and CDR2 are LNHNV and YYDKDF (reference sequence). This table comes from immunoSEQ multiplex PCR, and its TCRdb copy is limited to in-frame clones, with some not included. The sample contains 200,000 to 250,000 clones, 83% of which appear only once. Living in 20 to 30 US areas, the participants were between 18 and 89 years of age. Allocation to cohorts depended on clinical history reported by the participants.

The TCR comes from a woman in her fifties or sixties who had been exposed to COVID-19. Sample: PBMCs or T cells enriched from blood (not recorded which). The V and J genes are TRBV15 and TRBJ2-7, with 11 bases identical to TRBD1. The CDR3 region is CATKGQGASHEQYF. CDR3 nucleotides: TGTGCCACCAAAGGACAGGGGGCAAGTCACGAGCAGTACTTC. Together with reference TRBV15 and TRBJ2-7, the CDR3 gives the full variable domain: DAMVIQNPRYQVTQFGKPVTLSCSQTLNHNVMYWYQQKSSQAPKLLFHYYDKDFNNEADTPDNFQSRRPNTSFCFLDIRSPGLGDTAMYLCATKGQGASHEQYFGPGTRLTVT.